This T cell receptor beta chain is drawn from a study of blood T cells in healthy people across ages. Combining a sample-barcoded 5' primer with a J-beta primer mix, a second PCR ran for about 7 to 12 cycles. One entry per CDR3 protein results from TCRdb running MiXCR on the 5' RACE reads. Altogether 450,000 to 600,000 distinct CDR3 sequences are present, about 27% being singletons, with the ten largest covering approximately 4%. CDR1 is MNHEY and CDR2 is SMNVEV in the germline V gene (reference sequence). This CDR3 is 15 amino acids long. Trimming removed 4 bases from V and 4 bases from J, with 13 bases in between. The sample was also reused in another study, on T cells of mothers and their children. From that study: Samples came from a few healthy Caucasian mothers and their six children.

Sequenced input: blood. This rearrangement joins TRBV27 to TRBJ2-2; the D gene is possibly TRBD1 (5 bases). The TCR comes from a boy between 2 and 10 years old in good health. CDR3 sequence reads: CASSWKGVGTGELFF. The CDR3 coding sequence is TGTGCCAGCAGTTGGAAAGGGGTCGGCACCGGGGAGCTGTTTTTT.